This T cell receptor (beta chain) comes out of a study of CD8+ T cells in alopecia areata. Study-wide context: Treatment comprised oral tofacitinib, 5 to 10 mg twice daily, in treated patients. The tofacitinib course ran for 6 to 18 months and was followed by 6 months off drug.

V lost 2 bases and J lost 7, with 6 bases in between. Germline CDR1 WNHNN, CDR2 SYGVQD (reference sequence). CDR3 size: 13 residues. Extraction and reverse transcription of RNA yielded cDNA as the sequencing template. Some clones are missing from TCRdb's copy, which holds only in-frame ones; the method was immunoSEQ multiplex PCR. The sample has 120,000 to 150,000 clones, 75% to 90% seen once. This clone was found once. In alopecia areata patients, both lesional scalp punch biopsies and peripheral blood were collected. The clonotype originates from a human donor with alopecia areata. The V gene is TRBV10-1, the J gene TRBJ1-6; D remains ambiguous. The starting material was CD8+ T cells sorted from blood, obtained at week 0. CDR3 DNA sequence: TGCGCCAGCAGTGAGACGGGCAATTCACCCCTCCACTTT. Amino acid sequence: CASSETGNSPLHF.